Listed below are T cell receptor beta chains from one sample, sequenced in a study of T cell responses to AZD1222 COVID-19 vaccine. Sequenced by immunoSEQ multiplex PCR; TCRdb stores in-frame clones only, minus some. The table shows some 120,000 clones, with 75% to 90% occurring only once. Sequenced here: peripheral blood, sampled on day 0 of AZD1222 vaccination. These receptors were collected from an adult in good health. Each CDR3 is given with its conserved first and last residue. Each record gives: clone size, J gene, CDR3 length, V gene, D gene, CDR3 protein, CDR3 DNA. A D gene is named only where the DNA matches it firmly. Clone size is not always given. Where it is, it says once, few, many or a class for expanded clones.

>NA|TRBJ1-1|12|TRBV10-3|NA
CAIRGLNTEAFF
TGTGCCATCAGAGGACTAAACACTGAAGCTTTCTTT
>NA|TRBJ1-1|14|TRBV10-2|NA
CASSETVMNTEAFF
TGCGCCAGCAGTGAAACAGTCATGAACACTGAAGCTTTCTTT
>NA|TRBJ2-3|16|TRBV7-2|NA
CASSLGRSQGTDTQYF
TGTGCCAGCAGCTTAGGACGTTCACAGGGCACAGATACGCAGTATTTT
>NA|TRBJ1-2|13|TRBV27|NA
CASGDRANYGYTF
TGTGCCAGCGGGGACCGCGCTAACTATGGCTACACCTTC
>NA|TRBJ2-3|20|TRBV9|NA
CASSVDRAGQRGRYSDTQYF
TGTGCCAGCAGCGTAGATCGGGCAGGGCAACGAGGTAGGTATTCAGATACGCAGTATTTT
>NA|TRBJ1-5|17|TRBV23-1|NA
CASSQLRAGEGNQPQHF
TGCGCCAGCAGTCAATTAAGAGCCGGGGAAGGCAATCAGCCCCAGCATTTT
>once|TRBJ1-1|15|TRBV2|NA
CASSFGGTGNTEAFF
TGTGCCAGCAGTTTCGGGGGGACGGGAAACACTGAAGCTTTCTTT
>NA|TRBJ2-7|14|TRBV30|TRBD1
CAWKRGQGPYEQYF
TGTGCCTGGAAGCGGGGACAGGGGCCCTACGAGCAGTACTTC
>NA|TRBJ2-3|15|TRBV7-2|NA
CASSKGSNPTDTQYF
TGTGCCAGCAGCAAGGGGAGTAACCCCACAGATACGCAGTATTTT
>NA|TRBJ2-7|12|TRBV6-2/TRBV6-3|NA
CASSQSSYEQYF
TGTGCCAGCAGTCAAAGCTCCTACGAGCAGTACTTC
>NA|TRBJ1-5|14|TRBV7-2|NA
CASSLAGGNQPQHF
TGTGCCAGCAGCTTAGCTGGGGGCAATCAGCCCCAGCATTTT
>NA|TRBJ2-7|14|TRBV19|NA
CASSYRTDNYEQYF
TGTGCCAGTAGCTACCGGACTGATAACTACGAGCAGTACTTC
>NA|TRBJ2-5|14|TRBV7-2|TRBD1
CASSSRQGLGTQYF
TGTGCCAGCAGCTCCAGACAGGGCCTAGGGACCCAGTACTTC
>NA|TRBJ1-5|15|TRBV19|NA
CASSLGLLGAQPQHF
TGTGCCAGTAGTTTGGGACTTTTGGGAGCTCAGCCCCAGCATTTT
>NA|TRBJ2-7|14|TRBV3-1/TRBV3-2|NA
CASSPPGGPYEQYF
TGTGCCAGCAGTCCACCCGGGGGGCCCTACGAGCAGTACTTC
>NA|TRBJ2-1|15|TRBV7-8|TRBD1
CASSRRTGEHNEQFF
TGTGCCAGCAGCCGCCGGACAGGGGAGCACAATGAGCAGTTCTTC
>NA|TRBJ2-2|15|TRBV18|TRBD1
CASSGQGASTGELFF
TGTGCCAGCTCAGGCCAGGGGGCCAGCACCGGGGAGCTGTTTTTT
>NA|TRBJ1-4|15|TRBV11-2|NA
CASTQLGGGSEKLFF
TGTGCCAGCACCCAGTTGGGGGGTGGGAGTGAAAAACTGTTTTTT